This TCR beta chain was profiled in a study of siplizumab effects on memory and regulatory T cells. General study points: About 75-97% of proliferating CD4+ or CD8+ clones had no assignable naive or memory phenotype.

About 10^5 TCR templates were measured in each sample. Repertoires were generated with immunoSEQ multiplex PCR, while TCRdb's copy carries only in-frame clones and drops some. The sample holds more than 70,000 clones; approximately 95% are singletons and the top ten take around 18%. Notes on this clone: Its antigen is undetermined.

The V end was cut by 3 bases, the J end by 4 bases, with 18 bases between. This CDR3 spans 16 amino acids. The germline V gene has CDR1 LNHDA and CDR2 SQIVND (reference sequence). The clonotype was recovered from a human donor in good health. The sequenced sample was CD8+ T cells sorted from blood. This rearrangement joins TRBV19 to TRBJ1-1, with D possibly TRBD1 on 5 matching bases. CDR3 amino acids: CASSIGYGQGGTEAFF. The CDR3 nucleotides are TGTGCCAGTAGTATTGGTTATGGTCAGGGAGGCACTGAAGCTTTCTTT. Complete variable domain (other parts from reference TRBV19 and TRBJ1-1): DGGITQSPKYLFRKEGQNVTLSCEQNLNHDAMYWYRQDPGQGLRLIYYSQIVNDFQKGDIAEGYSVSREKKESFPLTVTSAQKNPTAFYLCASSIGYGQGGTEAFFGQGTRLTVV.